The 27 T cell receptor beta chains given below trace back to one sample, sequenced in a study of T cells after yellow fever vaccination. TCRdb re-derived calls from the 5' RACE reads in MiXCR, one entry per CDR3 protein. The data hold around 320,000 distinct CDR3 sequences, with 8.7% observed a single time. The sequenced sample was CD4+ T cells sorted from PBMCs, obtained 5 days after the yellow fever booster vaccination. Receptors were obtained from a man aged 18 to 30 who received the YFV17D yellow fever vaccine.

The chain has TRBV4-1 and TRBJ1-1; the D is unclear. V dropped 0 bases and J dropped 5 bases, with 16 bases sitting between them. The CDR3 spans 16 residues. Germline-derived CDR1 and CDR2 are MGHRA and YSYEKL. In DNA, the CDR3 is TGCGCCAGCAGCCAAGAAGGCCAAGGGCTCATTACTGAAGCTTTCTTT. This codes for CASSQEGQGLITEAFF.

This clonotype has only a few counts. The chain joins TRBV12-3 or TRBV12-4 to TRBJ1-2; no firm D call. V lost 5 bases and J lost 6, with 13 bases in between. This CDR3 comprises 13 residues. CDR3 amino acids: CASSQALGNGYTF. The CDR3 DNA reads TGTGCCAGCAGTCAAGCTTTAGGGAATGGCTACACCTTC.

This clonotype was counted many times. The V call is TRBV7-2, the J call TRBJ1-4; no clear D gene. The germline V gene has CDR1 SGHTA and CDR2 FQGNSA. Trimming cost V 5 bases and J 4 bases, with 8 bases left between them. CDR3 length: 13 residues. The CDR3 region is CASSLQINEKLFF. CDR3 coding DNA: TGTGCCAGCAGCCTACAGATTAATGAAAAACTGTTTTTT. Filled out from reference TRBV7-2 and TRBJ1-4, the complete variable domain reads GAGVSQSPSNKVTEKGKDVELRCDPISGHTALYWYRQSLGQGLEFLIYFQGNSAPDKSGLPSDRFSAERTGGSVSTLTIQRTQQEDSAVYLCASSLQINEKLFFGSGTQLSVL.

V usage is TRBV29-1 and J usage is TRBJ1-1, with a weak D call TRBD1 (5 bases). The CDR3 is made up of 14 amino acids. V gave up 6 bases and J gave up 5 bases, with 19 bases separating them. Germline CDR1 is SQVTM and CDR2 is ANQGSEA. The CDR3 region has the DNA TGCAGCGTGGCACAAGGGATTAAGGGGACTGAAGCTTTCTTT. The encoded protein is CSVAQGIKGTEAFF.

The table lists this clonotype with many counts. The chain recombines TRBV5-1 with TRBJ1-1; the D gene is possibly TRBD1 (5 bases). Germline V CDR1 and CDR2: SGHRS, YFSETQ. This CDR3 has 15 residues. The ends were cut back, 2 bases at V and 6 bases at J, with 17 bases in the middle. The CDR3 loop reads CASSFTGTPVPEAFF. The CDR3 nucleotides read TGCGCCAGCAGCTTCACCGGGACCCCAGTCCCTGAAGCTTTCTTT. The full variable domain, completed using reference TRBV5-1 and TRBJ1-1, is KAGVTQTPRYLIKTRGQQVTLSCSPISGHRSVSWYQQTPGQGLQFLFEYFSETQRNKGNFPGRFSGRQFSNSRSEMNVSTLELGDSALYLCASSFTGTPVPEAFFGQGTRLTVV.

The gene calls are TRBV9 and TRBJ2-3; 13 bases agree with TRBD2. From germline, CDR1 is SGDLS and CDR2 YYNGEE. V shed 3 bases, J shed 3 bases, and the junction held 7 bases outside the gene matches. There are 17 residues in the CDR3. The CDR3 here is CASSARPGLAGTDTQYF. CDR3 nucleotides: TGTGCCAGCAGCGCACGGCCGGGACTAGCGGGGACAGATACGCAGTATTTT.

The chain uses TRBV20-1 and TRBJ1-2; maybe TRBD1 (6 bases). V lost 5 bases to trimming and J lost 4 bases, with 23 bases between them. Germline V CDR1 and CDR2: DFQATT, SNEGSKA (reference sequence). This CDR3 is built from 16 residues. This CDR3 is CSAATDRIKGFYGYTF. CDR3 bases: TGCAGTGCTGCGACCGACAGGATCAAGGGGTTCTATGGCTACACCTTC.

The chain joins TRBV6-2 or TRBV6-3 to TRBJ1-1; D not resolved. V lost 6 bases, J lost 0 bases, and 5 bases lay in between. The length of the CDR3 is 12 residues. Germline CDR1 is MNHEY and CDR2 is SVGEGT. The CDR3 DNA follows: TGTGCCAGCAGCGTGATGAACACTGAAGCTTTCTTT. Amino acid sequence: CASSVMNTEAFF.

V and J are TRBV15 and TRBJ1-3; D is ambiguous. V lost 0 bases and J 4 bases, leaving 10 bases between the germline ends. Germline values: CDR1 LNHNV, CDR2 YYDKDF (reference sequence). The CDR3 is 15 amino acids. The CDR3: CATSRDPSSGNTIYF. The CDR3 DNA sequence: TGTGCCACCAGCAGAGATCCTAGCTCGGGAAACACCATATATTTT. The variable domain in full, completed from reference TRBV15 and TRBJ1-3, reads DAMVIQNPRYQVTQFGKPVTLSCSQTLNHNVMYWYQQKSSQAPKLLFHYYDKDFNNEADTPDNFQSRRPNTSFCFLDIRSPGLGDTAMYLCATSRDPSSGNTIYFGEGSWLTVV.

This clonotype was counted at least ten times. The rearrangement joins TRBV4-3 to TRBJ2-3; 8 bases map to TRBD2. The CDR3 loop spans 15 amino acids. CDR1 and CDR2 from the germline V gene are LGHNA and YSLEER. V lost 0 bases and J lost 4; bases outside the gene matches: 3. The CDR3 here is CASSQDGGGSDTQYF. The DNA for the CDR3 is TGCGCCAGCAGCCAAGACGGCGGGGGGTCAGATACGCAGTATTTT.

The chain links TRBV2 to TRBJ1-2; D unresolved. Germline CDR1 reads SNHLY; CDR2 reads FYNNEI. The CDR3 length is 11 residues. Trimming stripped 4 bases from V and 7 bases from J, with 7 bases between. The CDR3 sequence is CASSGRGGYTF. The CDR3 DNA reads as TGTGCCAGCAGTGGGCGGGGTGGCTACACCTTC.

In its sample, this clonotype was seen a few times. This rearrangement joins TRBV7-2 to TRBJ2-3; D gene unclear. This CDR3 is built from 16 residues. V was shortened by 3 bases and J by 4 bases, with 17 bases between the two germline ends. Germline V gives CDR1 SGHTA, CDR2 FQGNSA. The CDR3 bases are TGTGCCAGCAGCTTGACCCCGTGGTCGACGCCAGATACGCAGTATTTT. It is translated as CASSLTPWSTPDTQYF.

This clonotype showed up many times. The chain links TRBV29-1 to TRBJ1-1, with a weak D call TRBD1 (5 bases). Germline V gene sequence: CDR1 SQVTM, CDR2 ANQGSEA. The CDR3 has 14 residues. The V end was cut by 2 bases, the J end by 1 base, with 11 bases between. Written as DNA, the CDR3 is TGCAGCGTTGAACGCGGCGGGGGGAACACTGAAGCTTTCTTT. It codes for CSVERGGGNTEAFF.

This clonotype has more than one count but fewer than ten. The chain employs TRBV3-1 and TRBJ2-7; 8 positions agree with TRBD2. Germline V lookup: CDR1 LGHDT, CDR2 YNNKEL (reference sequence). There are 14 residues in the CDR3. This chain's CDR3 is CASSQGSSGGFSSV. DNA for the CDR3: TGTGCCAGCAGCCAAGGATCCAGCGGGGGCTTTAGTTCCGTC.

The rearrangement links TRBV5-1 to TRBJ2-3; 7 bases line up with TRBD2. The CDR3 totals 16 residues. The ends lost 4 bases at V and 2 bases at J; junction bases unmatched: 10. Germline V gene data show CDR1 as SGHRS and CDR2 as YFSETQ. In nucleotides, the CDR3 is TGCGCCAGCAGCGCCGGGACTACCATGGTCACAGATACGCAGTATTTT. Protein sequence: CASSAGTTMVTDTQYF.

This clonotype has only a few counts. The genes are TRBV12-3 or TRBV12-4 and TRBJ2-1; D gene uncertain. Trimming shortened V by 2 bases and J by 5 bases, and 10 bases separated the two germline ends. This CDR3 is built from 14 residues. The CDR3 here is CASSLSGENNEQFF. CDR3 in DNA: TGTGCCAGCAGTTTATCTGGGGAAAACAATGAGCAGTTCTTC.

The table lists this clonotype with many counts. The V and J genes are TRBV18 and TRBJ2-1; possibly TRBD2 for D (7 bases). Trimming left V 3 bases short and J 9 bases short, with 15 bases between. The CDR3 loop spans 14 amino acids. Looked up from germline, CDR1 is KGHSH and CDR2 is LQKENI. Here the CDR3 reads CASSPGGAFGEQFF. CDR3 DNA: TGTGCCAGCTCACCGGGGGGGGCCTTTGGTGAGCAGTTCTTC. Full variable domain (remainder filled in from reference TRBV18 and TRBJ2-1): NAGVMQNPRHLVRRRGQEARLRCSPMKGHSHVYWYRQLPEEGLKFMVYLQKENIIDESGMPKERFSAEFPKEGPSILRIQQVVRGDSAAYFCASSPGGAFGEQFFGPGTRLTVL.

A few counts support this clonotype. The gene calls are TRBV6-2 or TRBV6-3 and TRBJ2-1, with 13 bases identical to TRBD2. The CDR3 totals 17 residues. The junction had 4 bases not matched to a gene; V was cut back by 5 bases and J by 0 bases. CDR1 MNHEY and CDR2 SVGEGT come from the germline V gene. The DNA of the CDR3 is TGTGCCAGCAGTGGACTAGCGGGGGATAGCTCCTACAATGAGCAGTTCTTC. Its translation: CASSGLAGDSSYNEQFF.

The V gene is TRBV2, the J gene TRBJ2-5, with 7 bases aligning to TRBD1. The CDR3 sequence is 15 residues long. CDR1 SNHLY and CDR2 FYNNEI come from the germline V gene. Trimming removed 8 bases from V and 4 bases from J; junction bases left unmatched: 13. CDR3 nucleotides: TGTGCCAGCGGACAGGCTCCGGGGCGGGCAGAGACCCAGTACTTC. It specifies CASGQAPGRAETQYF.

This clonotype came up many times. This chain links TRBV5-1 with TRBJ2-7; D possibly corresponds to TRBD1 (5 bases). CDR1 and CDR2 (germline): SGHRS, YFSETQ. The CDR3 is 13 residues long. V was pared by 7 bases and J by 3 bases, with 14 bases between. The CDR3 nucleotides read TGCGCCAGCGCGTCCGACAGATACTACGAGCAGTACTTC. Translating it yields CASASDRYYEQYF.

Concerning this clonotype itself: The limits of the CDR3 on the DNA are not certain, so only TCRdb's listed CDR3 is given. This chain connects TRBV28 to TRBJ2-1; TRBD1, the table's D call, was not compared with the DNA. The CDR3 is 15 residues long, ends included. Germline assignment: CDR1 MDHEN and CDR2 SYDVKM. CDR3 residues: CASSTSGQGLNEQFF.

This chain uses TRBV9 with TRBJ2-2; 9 nucleotides match TRBD1. The germline V gene has CDR1 SGDLS and CDR2 YYNGEE. This CDR3 has 14 amino acids. J gave up 9 bases and V 4 bases, and 7 bases lay outside the gene matches. This CDR3 reads CASSWGQGDRELFF. The CDR3 DNA follows: TGTGCCAGCAGCTGGGGACAGGGTGATCGGGAGCTGTTTTTT.

This chain joins TRBV4-3 and TRBJ1-3; D unresolved. The CDR3 extends over 13 amino acids. CDR1 LGHNA and CDR2 YSLEER come from the germline V gene. Trimming took 2 bases from V and 8 from J, leaving 10 bases between them. For the CDR3, the DNA is TGCGCCAGCAGCCAACATCCTGGGTACACCATATATTTT. It yields the protein CASSQHPGYTIYF.

A few counts support this clonotype. The chain couples TRBV12-3 or TRBV12-4 to TRBJ1-6; D is undetermined. V was clipped by 2 bases and J by 2 bases, with 7 bases between them. CDR3 size: 15 residues. The CDR3, as DNA: TGTGCCAGCAGTTTACGGTCCACCTATAATTCACCCCTCCACTTT. Translating gives CASSLRSTYNSPLHF.

This clonotype was recorded many times. The chain recombines TRBV20-1 with TRBJ1-1, with TRBD1 as a possible D gene (5 bases). Germline V gene data show CDR1 as DFQATT and CDR2 as SNEGSKA (reference sequence). Trimming removed 6 bases from V and 1 base from J, with 9 bases in between. The CDR3 runs 12 residues. This CDR3 is CSATTGNTEAFF. DNA of the CDR3: TGCAGTGCAACCACAGGGAACACTGAAGCTTTCTTT.

This clonotype was seen repeatedly, ten times or more. The chain combines TRBV12-3 or TRBV12-4 with TRBJ2-1; TRBD2 agrees at 7 bases. This CDR3 region has 12 residues. V lost 4 bases, J lost 10 bases, and 4 bases stayed unmatched. CDR3 residues: CASSWEGLEQFF. The CDR3 DNA reads TGTGCCAGCAGTTGGGAGGGACTCGAGCAGTTCTTC.

This clonotype was seen repeatedly, ten times or more. The V call is TRBV5-1, the J call TRBJ2-3, with 11 positions matching TRBD2. Per the germline V gene, CDR1 is SGHRS and CDR2 is YFSETQ. V was pared by 4 bases and J by 6 bases, with 7 bases of the junction left unmatched. This CDR3 comprises 15 residues. The CDR3 sequence is CASSILAGVKDTQYF. In DNA form, the CDR3 reads TGCGCCAGCAGCATACTAGCGGGGGTTAAGGATACGCAGTATTTT.